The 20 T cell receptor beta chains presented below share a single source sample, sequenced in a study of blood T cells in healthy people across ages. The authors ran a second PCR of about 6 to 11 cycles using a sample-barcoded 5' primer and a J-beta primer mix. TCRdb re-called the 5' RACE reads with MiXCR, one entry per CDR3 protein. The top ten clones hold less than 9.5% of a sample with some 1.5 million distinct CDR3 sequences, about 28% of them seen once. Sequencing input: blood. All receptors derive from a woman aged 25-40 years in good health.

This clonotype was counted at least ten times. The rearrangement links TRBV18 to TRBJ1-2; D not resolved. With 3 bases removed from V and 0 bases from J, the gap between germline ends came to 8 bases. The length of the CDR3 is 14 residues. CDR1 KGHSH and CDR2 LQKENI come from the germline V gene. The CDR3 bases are TGTGCCAGCTCACCCGCCGGAGCTAACTATGGCTACACCTTC. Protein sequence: CASSPAGANYGYTF.

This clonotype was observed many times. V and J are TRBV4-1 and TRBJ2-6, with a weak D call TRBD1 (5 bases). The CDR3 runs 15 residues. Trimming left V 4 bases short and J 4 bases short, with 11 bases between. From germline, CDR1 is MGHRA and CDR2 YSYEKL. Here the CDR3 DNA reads TGCGCCAGCAGCCCCAGGGCGGCGGGGGCCAACGTCCTGACTTTC. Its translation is CASSPRAAGANVLTF.

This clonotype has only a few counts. The CDR3 is CASSFSGTVTEAFF. In DNA form, the CDR3 reads TGTGCCAGCAGTTTCTCCGGGACAGTTACTGAAGCTTTCTTT. The chain uses TRBV28 and TRBJ1-1; 7 nucleotides agree with TRBD1. The germline gives CDR1 MDHEN, CDR2 SYDVKM. This CDR3 is 14 amino acids long. V dropped 3 bases and J dropped 5; count of bases not matched to a gene: 6. Full variable domain (missing parts from reference TRBV28 and TRBJ1-1): DVKVTQSSRYLVKRTGEKVFLECVQDMDHENMFWYRQDPGLGLRLIYFSYDVKMKEKGDIPEGYSVSREKKERFSLILESASTNQTSMYLCASSFSGTVTEAFFGQGTRLTVV.

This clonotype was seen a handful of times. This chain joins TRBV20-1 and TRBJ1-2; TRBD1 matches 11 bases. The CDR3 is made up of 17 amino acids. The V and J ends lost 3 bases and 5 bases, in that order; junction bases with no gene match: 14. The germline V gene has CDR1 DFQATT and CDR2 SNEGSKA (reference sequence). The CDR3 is CSARFGTGGPLFYGYTF. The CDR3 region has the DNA TGCAGTGCTAGGTTTGGGACAGGGGGGCCCCTCTTTTATGGCTACACCTTC.

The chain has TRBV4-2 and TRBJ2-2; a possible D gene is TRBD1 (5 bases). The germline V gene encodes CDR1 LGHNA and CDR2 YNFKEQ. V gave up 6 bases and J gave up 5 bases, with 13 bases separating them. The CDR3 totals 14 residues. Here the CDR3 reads CASSPDRLTGELFF. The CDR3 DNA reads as TGTGCCAGCAGTCCCGACAGACTTACCGGGGAGCTGTTTTTT.

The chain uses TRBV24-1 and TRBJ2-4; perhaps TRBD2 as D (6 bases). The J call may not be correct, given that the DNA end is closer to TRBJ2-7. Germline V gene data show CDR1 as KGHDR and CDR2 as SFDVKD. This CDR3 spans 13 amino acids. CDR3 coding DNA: TGTGCCACCAGTGATCCGAAGGGAGGCGAGCAGTACTTC. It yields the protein CATSDPKGGEQYF.

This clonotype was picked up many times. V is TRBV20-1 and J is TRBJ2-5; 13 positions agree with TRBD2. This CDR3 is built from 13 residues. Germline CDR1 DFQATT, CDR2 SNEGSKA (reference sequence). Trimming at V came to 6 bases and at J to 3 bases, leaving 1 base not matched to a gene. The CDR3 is CSAGLAGEETQYF. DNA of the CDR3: TGCAGTGCAGGACTAGCGGGGGAAGAGACCCAGTACTTC.

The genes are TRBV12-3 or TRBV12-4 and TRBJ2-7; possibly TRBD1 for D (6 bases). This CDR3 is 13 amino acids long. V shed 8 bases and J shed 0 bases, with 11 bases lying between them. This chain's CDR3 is CASQTGHSYEQYF. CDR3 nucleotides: TGTGCCAGCCAGACAGGACACTCCTACGAGCAGTACTTC.

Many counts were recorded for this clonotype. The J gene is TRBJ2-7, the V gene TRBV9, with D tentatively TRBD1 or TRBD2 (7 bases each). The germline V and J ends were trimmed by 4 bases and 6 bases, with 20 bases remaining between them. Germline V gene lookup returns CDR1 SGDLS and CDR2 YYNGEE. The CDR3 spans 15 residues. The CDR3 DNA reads TGTGCCAGCAGCTCCAGGGGGAGGGACTGGTCCGAGCAGTACTTC. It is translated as CASSSRGRDWSEQYF.

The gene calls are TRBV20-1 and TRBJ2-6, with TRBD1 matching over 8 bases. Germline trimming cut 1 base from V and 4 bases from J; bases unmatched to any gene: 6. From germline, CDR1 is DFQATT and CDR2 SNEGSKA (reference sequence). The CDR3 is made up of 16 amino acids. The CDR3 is CSARALDRAGANVLTF. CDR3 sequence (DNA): TGCAGTGCTAGAGCTCTGGACAGGGCCGGGGCCAACGTCCTGACTTTC.

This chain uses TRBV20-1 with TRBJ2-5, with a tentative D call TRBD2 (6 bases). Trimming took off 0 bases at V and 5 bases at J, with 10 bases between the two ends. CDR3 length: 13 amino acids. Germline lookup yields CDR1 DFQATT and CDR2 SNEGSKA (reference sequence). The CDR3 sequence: CSAREGGRETQYF. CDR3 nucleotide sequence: TGCAGTGCTAGAGAGGGGGGAAGGGAGACCCAGTACTTC.

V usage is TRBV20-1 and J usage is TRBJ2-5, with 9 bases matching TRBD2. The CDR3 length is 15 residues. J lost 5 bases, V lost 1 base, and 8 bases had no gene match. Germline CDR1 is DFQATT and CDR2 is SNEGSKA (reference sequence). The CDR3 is CSARVDSGGRETQYF. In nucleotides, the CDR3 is TGCAGTGCTAGAGTTGATAGCGGGGGACGGGAGACCCAGTACTTC.

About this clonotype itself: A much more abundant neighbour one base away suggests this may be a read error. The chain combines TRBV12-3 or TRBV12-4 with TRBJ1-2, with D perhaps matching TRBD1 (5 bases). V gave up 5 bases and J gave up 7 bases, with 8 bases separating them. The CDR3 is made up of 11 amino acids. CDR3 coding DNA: TGTGCCAGCAGTGCAGGGTTTGGCTACACCTTC. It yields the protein CASSAGFGYTF.

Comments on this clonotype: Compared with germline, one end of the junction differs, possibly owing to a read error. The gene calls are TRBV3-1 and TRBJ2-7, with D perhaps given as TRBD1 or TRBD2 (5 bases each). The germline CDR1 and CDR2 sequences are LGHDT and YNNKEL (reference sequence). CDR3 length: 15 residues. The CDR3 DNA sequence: TGTGCCAGCAGCCCCCGGGGCAGAGCTGGCTACGGGCAGTACTTC. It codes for CASSPRGRAGYGQYF.

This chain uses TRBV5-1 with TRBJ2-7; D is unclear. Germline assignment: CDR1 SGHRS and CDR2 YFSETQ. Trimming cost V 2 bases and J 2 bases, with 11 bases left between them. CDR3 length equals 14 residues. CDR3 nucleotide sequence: TGCGCCAGCAGCTTTGACAAGCCCCCCTACGAGCAGTACTTC. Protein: CASSFDKPPYEQYF.

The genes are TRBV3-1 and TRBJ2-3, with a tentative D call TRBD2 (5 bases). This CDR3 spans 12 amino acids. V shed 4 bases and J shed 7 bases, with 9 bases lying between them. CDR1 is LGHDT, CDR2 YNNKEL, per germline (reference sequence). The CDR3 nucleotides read TGTGCCAGCAGCCGTGGGGAGAATACGCAGTATTTT. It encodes CASSRGENTQYF.

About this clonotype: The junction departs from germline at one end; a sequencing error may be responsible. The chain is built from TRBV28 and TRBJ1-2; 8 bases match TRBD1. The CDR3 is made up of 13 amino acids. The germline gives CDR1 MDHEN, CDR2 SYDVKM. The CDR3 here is CAGRTGGNYGYTF. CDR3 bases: TGTGCCGGCAGAACAGGGGGTAACTATGGCTACACCTTC.

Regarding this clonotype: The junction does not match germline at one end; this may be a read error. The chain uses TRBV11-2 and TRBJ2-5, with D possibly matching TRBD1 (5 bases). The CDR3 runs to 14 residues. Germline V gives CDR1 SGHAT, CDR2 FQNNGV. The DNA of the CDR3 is TGTGTCAGCAGCTCACTCAGGGTTCAAGAGACCCAGTACTTC. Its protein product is CVSSSLRVQETQYF.

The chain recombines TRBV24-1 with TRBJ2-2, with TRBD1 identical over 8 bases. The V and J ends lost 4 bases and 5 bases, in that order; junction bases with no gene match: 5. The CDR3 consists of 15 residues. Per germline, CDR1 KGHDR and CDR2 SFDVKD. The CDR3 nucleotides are TGTGCCACCAGTGACCCAGGGGGCAAAACCGGGGAGCTGTTTTTT. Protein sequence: CATSDPGGKTGELFF.

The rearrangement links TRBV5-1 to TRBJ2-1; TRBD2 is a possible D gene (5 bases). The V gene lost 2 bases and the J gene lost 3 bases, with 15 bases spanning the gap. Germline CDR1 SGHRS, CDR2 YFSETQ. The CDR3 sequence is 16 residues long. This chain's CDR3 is CASSFWRGSDYNEQFF. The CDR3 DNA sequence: TGCGCCAGCAGCTTTTGGAGAGGTAGCGACTACAATGAGCAGTTCTTC.